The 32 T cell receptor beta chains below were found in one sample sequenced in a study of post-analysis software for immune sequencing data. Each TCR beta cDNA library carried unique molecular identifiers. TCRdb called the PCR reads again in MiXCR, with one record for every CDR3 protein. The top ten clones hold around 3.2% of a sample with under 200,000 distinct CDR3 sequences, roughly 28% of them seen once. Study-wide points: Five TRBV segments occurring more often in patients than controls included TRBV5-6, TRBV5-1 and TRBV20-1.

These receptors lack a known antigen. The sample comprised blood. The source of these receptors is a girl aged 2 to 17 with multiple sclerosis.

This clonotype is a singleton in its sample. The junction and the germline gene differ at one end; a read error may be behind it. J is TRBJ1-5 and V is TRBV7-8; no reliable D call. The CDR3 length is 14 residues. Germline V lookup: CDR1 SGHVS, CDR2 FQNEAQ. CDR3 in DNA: TGTGCCGGCAGCCTTAGGACCGGCAATCAGCCCCAGCATTTT. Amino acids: CAGSLRTGNQPQHF.

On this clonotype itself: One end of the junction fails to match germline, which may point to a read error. As DNA, the CDR3 is TGTGCCACCTCAATGGCGGGGGACACTGAAGCTTTCTTT. Translation gives CATSMAGDTEAFF. The chain joins TRBV18 to TRBJ1-1, with D tentatively TRBD1 (5 bases). This CDR3 has 13 amino acids. CDR1 and CDR2 from the germline V gene are KGHSH and LQKENI.

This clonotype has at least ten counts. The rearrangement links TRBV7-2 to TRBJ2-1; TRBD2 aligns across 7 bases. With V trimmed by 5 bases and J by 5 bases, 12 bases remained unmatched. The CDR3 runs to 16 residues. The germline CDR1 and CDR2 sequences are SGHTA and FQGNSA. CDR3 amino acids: CASSADGLGFNNEQFF. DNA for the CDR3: TGTGCCAGCAGCGCGGACGGACTAGGGTTCAACAATGAGCAGTTCTTC.

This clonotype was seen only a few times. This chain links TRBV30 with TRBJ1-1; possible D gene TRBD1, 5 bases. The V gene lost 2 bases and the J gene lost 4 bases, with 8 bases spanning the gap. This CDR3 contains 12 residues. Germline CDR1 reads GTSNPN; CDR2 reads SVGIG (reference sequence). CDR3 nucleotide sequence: TGTGCCTGGAGTCCAGGGACCACTGAAGCTTTCTTT. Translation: CAWSPGTTEAFF.

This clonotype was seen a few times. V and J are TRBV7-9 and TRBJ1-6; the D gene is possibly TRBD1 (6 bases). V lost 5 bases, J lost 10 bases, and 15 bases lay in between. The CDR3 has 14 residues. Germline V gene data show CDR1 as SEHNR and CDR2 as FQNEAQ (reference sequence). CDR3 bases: TGTGCCAGCAGCCCCCGAGAGGGGGGATCACCCCTCCACTTT. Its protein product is CASSPREGGSPLHF. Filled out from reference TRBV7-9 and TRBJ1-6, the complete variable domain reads DTGVSQNPRHKITKRGQNVTFRCDPISEHNRLYWYRQTLGQGPEFLTYFQNEAQLEKSRLLSDRFSAERPKGSFSTLEIQRTEQGDSAMYLCASSPREGGSPLHFGNGTRLTVT.

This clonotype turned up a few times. CDR3 protein: CSARPPGRLEKLFF. The CDR3 coding sequence is TGCAGTGCCAGACCCCCGGGACGACTCGAAAAACTGTTTTTT. The chain is built from TRBV20-1 and TRBJ1-4, with D maybe TRBD1 (5 bases). The germline CDR1 and CDR2 sequences are DFQATT and SNEGSKA (reference sequence). Trimming shortened V by 6 bases and J by 8 bases, and 19 bases separated the two germline ends. This CDR3 comprises 14 residues.

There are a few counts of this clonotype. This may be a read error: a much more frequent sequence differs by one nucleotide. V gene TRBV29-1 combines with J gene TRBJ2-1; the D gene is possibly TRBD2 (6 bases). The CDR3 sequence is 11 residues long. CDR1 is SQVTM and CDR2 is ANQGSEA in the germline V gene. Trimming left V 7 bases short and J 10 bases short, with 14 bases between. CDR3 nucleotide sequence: TGCAGCGGGGGACTCCCCTACGAGCAGTTCTTC. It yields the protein CSGGLPYEQFF.

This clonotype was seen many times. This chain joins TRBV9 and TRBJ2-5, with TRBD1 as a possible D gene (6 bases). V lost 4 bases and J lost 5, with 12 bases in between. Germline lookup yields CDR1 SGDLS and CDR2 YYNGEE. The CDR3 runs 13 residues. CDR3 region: CASSTQGTETQYF. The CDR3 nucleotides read TGTGCCAGCAGCACCCAGGGGACCGAGACCCAGTACTTC.

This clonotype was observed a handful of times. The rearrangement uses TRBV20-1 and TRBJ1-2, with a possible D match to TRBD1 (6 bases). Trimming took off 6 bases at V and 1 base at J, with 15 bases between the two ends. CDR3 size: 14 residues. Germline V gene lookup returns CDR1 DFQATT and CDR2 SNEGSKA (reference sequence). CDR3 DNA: TGCAGTGCGAGGACAGAAGAAGATAACTATGGCTACACCTTC. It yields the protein CSARTEEDNYGYTF.

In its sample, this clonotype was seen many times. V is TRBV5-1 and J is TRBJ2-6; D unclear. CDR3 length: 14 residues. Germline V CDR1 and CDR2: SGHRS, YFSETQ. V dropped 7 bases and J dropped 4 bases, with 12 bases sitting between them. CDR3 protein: CASYRSDGANVLTF. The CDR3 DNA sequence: TGCGCCAGCTACCGCTCGGACGGGGCCAACGTCCTGACTTTC.

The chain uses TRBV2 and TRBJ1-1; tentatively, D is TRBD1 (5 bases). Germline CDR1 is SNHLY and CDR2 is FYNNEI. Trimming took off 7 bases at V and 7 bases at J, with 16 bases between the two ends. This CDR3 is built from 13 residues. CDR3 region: CASIQEGSGEAFF. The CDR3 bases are TGTGCCAGCATCCAAGAGGGGTCTGGTGAAGCTTTCTTT.

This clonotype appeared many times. CDR3 DNA: TGCGCCAGCAGCCAAGCGCTAGCGGGGGACAACCAAGAGACCCAGTACTTC. It encodes CASSQALAGDNQETQYF. V is TRBV4-1 and J is TRBJ2-5; 10 positions match TRBD2. V gave up 1 base and J gave up 0 bases; unmatched junction bases: 5. Germline loops: CDR1 MGHRA, CDR2 YSYEKL. The CDR3 loop spans 17 amino acids.

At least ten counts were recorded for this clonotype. The CDR3 loop reads CSASKIYEQYF. In DNA, the CDR3 is TGCAGTGCTAGTAAGATCTACGAGCAGTACTTC. The chain uses TRBV20-1 and TRBJ2-7; D unclear. The CDR3 sequence is 11 residues long. V dropped 3 bases and J dropped 3 bases, with 6 bases sitting between them. CDR1 is DFQATT, CDR2 SNEGSKA, per germline (reference sequence).

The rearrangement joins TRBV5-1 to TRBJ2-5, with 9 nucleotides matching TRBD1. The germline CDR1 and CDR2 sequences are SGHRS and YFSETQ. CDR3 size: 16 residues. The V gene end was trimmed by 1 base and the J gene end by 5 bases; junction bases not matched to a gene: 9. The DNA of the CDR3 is TGCGCCAGCAGCTTGACAGGGGGCCAAGTTAGGGAGACCCAGTACTTC. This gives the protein CASSLTGGQVRETQYF.

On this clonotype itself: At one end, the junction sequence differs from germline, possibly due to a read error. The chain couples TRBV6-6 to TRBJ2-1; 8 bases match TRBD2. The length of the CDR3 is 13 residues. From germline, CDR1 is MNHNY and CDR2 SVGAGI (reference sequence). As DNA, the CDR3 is TGTGCCAGCAGTTATACTAGCGGCAATGGGCAGTTCTTC. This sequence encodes CASSYTSGNGQFF.

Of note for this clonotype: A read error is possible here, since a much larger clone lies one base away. The CDR3 DNA is TGTGCCAGCAGGCATAGCGGGAGGGGCGAGCAGTACTTC. Protein sequence: CASRHSGRGEQYF. The V call is TRBV12-3 or TRBV12-4, the J call TRBJ2-7, with TRBD2 identical over 11 bases. This CDR3 has 13 amino acids. V dropped 6 bases and J dropped 6; count of bases not matched to a gene: 4.

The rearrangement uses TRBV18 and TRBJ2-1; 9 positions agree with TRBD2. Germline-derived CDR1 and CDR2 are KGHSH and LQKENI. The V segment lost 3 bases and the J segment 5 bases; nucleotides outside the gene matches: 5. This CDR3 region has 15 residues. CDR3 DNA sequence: TGTGCCAGCTCACCGCGGGGGGGCGGTGACAATGAGCAGTTCTTC. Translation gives CASSPRGGGDNEQFF.

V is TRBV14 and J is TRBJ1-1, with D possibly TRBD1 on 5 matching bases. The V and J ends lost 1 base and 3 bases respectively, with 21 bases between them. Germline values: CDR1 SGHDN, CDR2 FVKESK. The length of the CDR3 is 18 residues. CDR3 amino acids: CASSQVAQKAGMYTEAFF. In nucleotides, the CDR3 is TGTGCCAGCAGCCAAGTAGCCCAAAAGGCAGGGATGTACACTGAAGCTTTCTTT.

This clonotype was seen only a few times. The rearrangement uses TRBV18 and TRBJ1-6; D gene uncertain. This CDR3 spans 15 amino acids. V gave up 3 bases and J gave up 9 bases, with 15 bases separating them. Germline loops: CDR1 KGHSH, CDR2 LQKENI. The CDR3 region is CASSPDKGASSPLHF. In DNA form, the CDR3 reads TGTGCCAGCTCACCGGATAAGGGAGCAAGTTCACCCCTCCACTTT.

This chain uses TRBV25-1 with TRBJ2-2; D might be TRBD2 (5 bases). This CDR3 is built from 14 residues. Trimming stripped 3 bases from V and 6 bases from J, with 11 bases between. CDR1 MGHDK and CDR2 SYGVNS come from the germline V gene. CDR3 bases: TGTGCCAGCAGTGACCTAACCGGGGCCGGGGAGCTGTTTTTT. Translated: CASSDLTGAGELFF.

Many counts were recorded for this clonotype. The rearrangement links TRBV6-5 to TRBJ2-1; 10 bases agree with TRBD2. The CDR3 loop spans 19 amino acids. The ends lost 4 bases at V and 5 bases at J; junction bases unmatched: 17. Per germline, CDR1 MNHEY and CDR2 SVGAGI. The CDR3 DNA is TGTGCCAGCAGTTTCCGGGACACCCTAGCGGGAGAGCGGGACAATGAGCAGTTCTTC. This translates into CASSFRDTLAGERDNEQFF.

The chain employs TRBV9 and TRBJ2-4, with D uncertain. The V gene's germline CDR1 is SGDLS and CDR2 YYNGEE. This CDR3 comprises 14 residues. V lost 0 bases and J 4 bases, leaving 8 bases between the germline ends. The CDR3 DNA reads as TGTGCCAGCAGCGTAGGCCTGGATAAAAACATTCAGTACTTC. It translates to CASSVGLDKNIQYF.

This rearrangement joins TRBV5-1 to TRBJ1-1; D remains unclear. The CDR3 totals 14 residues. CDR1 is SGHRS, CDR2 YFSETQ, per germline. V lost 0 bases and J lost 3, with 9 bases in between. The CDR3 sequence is CASSLVGLDTEAFF. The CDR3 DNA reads TGCGCCAGCAGCTTGGTGGGCTTGGACACTGAAGCTTTCTTT.

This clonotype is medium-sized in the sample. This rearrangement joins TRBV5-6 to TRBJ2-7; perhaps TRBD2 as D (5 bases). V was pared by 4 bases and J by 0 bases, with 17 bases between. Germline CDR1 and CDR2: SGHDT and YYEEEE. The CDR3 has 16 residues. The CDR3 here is CASSPSLGFNSYEQYF. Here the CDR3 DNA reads TGTGCCAGCAGCCCTAGCTTGGGATTTAACTCCTACGAGCAGTACTTC.

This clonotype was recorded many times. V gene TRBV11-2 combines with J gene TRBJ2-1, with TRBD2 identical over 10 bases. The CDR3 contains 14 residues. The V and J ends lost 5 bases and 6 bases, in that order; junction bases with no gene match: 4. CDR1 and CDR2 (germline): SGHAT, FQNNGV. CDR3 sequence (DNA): TGTGCCAGCAGCCGGACTAGCGGAAGCAATGAGCAGTTCTTC. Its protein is CASSRTSGSNEQFF.

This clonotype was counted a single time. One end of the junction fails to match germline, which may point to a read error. The CDR3, as DNA: TGTGCCGGCAGGAGTACCTTGACAGGGGGCGCGAACACCGGGGAGCTGTTTTTT. This encodes CAGRSTLTGGANTGELFF. V gene TRBV6-1 combines with J gene TRBJ2-2; 10 nucleotides match TRBD1. Germline V gives CDR1 MNHNS, CDR2 SASEGT. The CDR3 contains 18 residues.

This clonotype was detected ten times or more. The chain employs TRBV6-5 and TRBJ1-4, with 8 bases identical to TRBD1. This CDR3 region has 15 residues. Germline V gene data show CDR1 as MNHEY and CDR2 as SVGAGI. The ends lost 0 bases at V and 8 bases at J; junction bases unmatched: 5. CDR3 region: CASSYSTTGDEKLFF. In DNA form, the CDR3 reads TGTGCCAGCAGTTACTCAACGACAGGGGACGAAAAACTGTTTTTT.

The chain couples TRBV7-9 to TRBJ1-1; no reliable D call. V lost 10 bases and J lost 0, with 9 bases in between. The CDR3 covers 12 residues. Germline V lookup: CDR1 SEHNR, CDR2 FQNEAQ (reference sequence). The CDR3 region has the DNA TGTGCCACCCAAAACTTGAACACTGAAGCTTTCTTT. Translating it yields CATQNLNTEAFF.

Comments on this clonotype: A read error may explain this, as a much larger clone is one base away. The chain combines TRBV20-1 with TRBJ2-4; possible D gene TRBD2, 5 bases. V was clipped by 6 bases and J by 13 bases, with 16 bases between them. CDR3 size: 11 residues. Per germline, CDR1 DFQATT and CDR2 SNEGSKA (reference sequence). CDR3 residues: CSATQIWEQYF. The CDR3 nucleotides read TGCAGTGCAACCCAGATCTGGGAGCAGTACTTC.

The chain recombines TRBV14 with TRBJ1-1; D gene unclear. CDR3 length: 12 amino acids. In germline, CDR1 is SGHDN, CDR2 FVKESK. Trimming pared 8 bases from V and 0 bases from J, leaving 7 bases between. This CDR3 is CASGRMNTEAFF. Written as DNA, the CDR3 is TGTGCCAGCGGACGAATGAACACTGAAGCTTTCTTT.

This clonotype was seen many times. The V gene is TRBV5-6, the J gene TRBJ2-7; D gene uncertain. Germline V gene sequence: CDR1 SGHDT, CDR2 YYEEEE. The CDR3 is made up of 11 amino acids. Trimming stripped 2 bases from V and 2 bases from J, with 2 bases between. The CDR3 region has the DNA TGTGCCAGCAGCTTCGCCTACGAGCAGTACTTC. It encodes CASSFAYEQYF.

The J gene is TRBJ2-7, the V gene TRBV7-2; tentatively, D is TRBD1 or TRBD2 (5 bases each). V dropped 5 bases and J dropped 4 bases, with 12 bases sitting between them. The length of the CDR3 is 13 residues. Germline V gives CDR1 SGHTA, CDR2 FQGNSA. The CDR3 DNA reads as TGTGCCAGCAGCCCCCGCGAGGGGTACGAGCAGTACTTC. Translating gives CASSPREGYEQYF.